A selection of T cell receptor beta chains follows, all from one sample in a study of Graves' ophthalmopathy and Graves' hyperthyroidism. TCRdb called the multiplex PCR reads again in MiXCR, with one record for every CDR3 protein. This sample carries about 240,000 distinct CDR3 sequences, about 47% of them seen once, and the ten largest clones take roughly 50%. What was sequenced was peripheral blood. These receptor sequences come from an adult man with Graves' ophthalmopathy. Both conserved end residues are part of each CDR3. Each record gives: V gene, clone size, D gene, J gene, CDR3 DNA, CDR3 protein. D genes are given only for firm matches. Not all rows give a size; the values are once, few, many and, for expanded clones, a class.

>TRBV10-3|-|-|TRBJ1-6
TGTGCCATCAGTGTTGGCAATAATTCACCCCTCCACTTT
CAISVGNNSPLHF
>TRBV24-1|few|-|TRBJ1-4
TGTGCCACCAGGAGTGCGGCTAATGAAAAACTGTTTTTT
CATRSAANEKLFF
>TRBV20-1|-|TRBD2|TRBJ2-5
TGCAGTGCTCAATTTAGCGGGCCGGGAGAGACCCAGTACTTC
CSAQFSGPGETQYF
>TRBV7-2|-|TRBD2|TRBJ2-7
TGTGCCAGTAGTACAGTAGCGGGAGATGCCGAGCAGTACTTC
CASSTVAGDAEQYF
>TRBV7-8|-|-|TRBJ2-7
TGTGCCAGCAGCCAATCCGGGACCCAATACGAGCAGTACTTC
CASSQSGTQYEQYF
>TRBV11-2|-|-|TRBJ1-2
TGTGCCAACAGTCCCGGACAGCCCCTCTATGGCTACACCTTC
CANSPGQPLYGYTF
>TRBV6-5|-|-|TRBJ1-2
TGTGCCAGCAGTTACGAGGGAGGGTATGGCTACACCTTC
CASSYEGGYGYTF
>TRBV19|-|TRBD1|TRBJ1-6
TGTGCCAGTAGTCCCGGACAGGAGGGTTCACCCCTCCACTTT
CASSPGQEGSPLHF
>TRBV5-1|few|-|TRBJ2-7
TGCGCCAGCAGCCAAGCCCCACAGGGATCATACGAGCAGTACTTC
CASSQAPQGSYEQYF
>TRBV7-8|-|TRBD1|TRBJ1-5
TGTGCCAGCAGCTCCGGACAGGGCGATCAGCCCCAGCATTTT
CASSSGQGDQPQHF
>TRBV13|few|TRBD2|TRBJ2-5
TGTGCCAGCAGCCCTAGGACTAGCGGGATTATCGGGACCCAGTACTTC
CASSPRTSGIIGTQYF
>TRBV10-3|once|-|TRBJ2-7
TGTGCCAGCAGTTACGGGGCGGACGAGCAGTACTTC
CASSYGADEQYF
>TRBV24-1|-|TRBD1|TRBJ1-5
TGTGCCACCAGTGACCGGACAGGGGTGAGCAATCAGCCCCAGCATTTT
CATSDRTGVSNQPQHF
>TRBV7-6|few|TRBD1|TRBJ2-7
TGTGCCAGCAGCAAGACGGGGGACAGGGGGCGCAACGAGCAGTACTTC
CASSKTGDRGRNEQYF
>TRBV20-1|-|-|TRBJ1-3
TGCAGTGCGTGGCACTCCTCTGGAAACACCATATATTTT
CSAWHSSGNTIYF
>TRBV30|-|-|TRBJ1-2
TGTGCCTGGAGTGTACCGGGAAACTATGGCTACACCTTC
CAWSVPGNYGYTF